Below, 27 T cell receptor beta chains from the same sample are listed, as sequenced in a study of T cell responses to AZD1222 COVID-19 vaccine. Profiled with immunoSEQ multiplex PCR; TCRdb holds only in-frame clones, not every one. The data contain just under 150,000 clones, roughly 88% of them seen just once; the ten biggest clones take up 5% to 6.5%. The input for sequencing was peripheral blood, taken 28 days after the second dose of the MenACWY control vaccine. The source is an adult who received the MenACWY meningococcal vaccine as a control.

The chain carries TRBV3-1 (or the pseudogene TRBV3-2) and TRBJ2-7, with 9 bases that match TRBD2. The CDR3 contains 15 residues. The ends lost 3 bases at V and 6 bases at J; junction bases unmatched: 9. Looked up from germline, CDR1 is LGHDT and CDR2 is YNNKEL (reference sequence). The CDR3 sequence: CASSHGAGGPGEQYF. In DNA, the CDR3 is TGTGCCAGCAGCCACGGGGCGGGGGGGCCTGGCGAGCAGTACTTC.

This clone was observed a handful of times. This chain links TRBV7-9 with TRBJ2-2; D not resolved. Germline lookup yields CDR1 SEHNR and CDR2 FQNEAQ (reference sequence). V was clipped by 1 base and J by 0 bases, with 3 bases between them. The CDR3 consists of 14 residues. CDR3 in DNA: TGTGCCAGCAGCTTAGTGGCGAACACCGGGGAGCTGTTTTTT. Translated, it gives CASSLVANTGELFF.

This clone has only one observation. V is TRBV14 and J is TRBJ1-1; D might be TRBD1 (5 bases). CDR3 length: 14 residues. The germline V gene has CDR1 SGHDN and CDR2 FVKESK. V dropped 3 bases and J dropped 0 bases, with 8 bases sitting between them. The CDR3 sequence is CASSQPGLNTEAFF. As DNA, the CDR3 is TGTGCCAGCAGCCAGCCGGGGCTGAACACTGAAGCTTTCTTT.

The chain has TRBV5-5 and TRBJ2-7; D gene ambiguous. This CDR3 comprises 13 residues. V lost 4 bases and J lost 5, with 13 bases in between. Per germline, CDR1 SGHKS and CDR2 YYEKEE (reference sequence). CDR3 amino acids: CASSLWTSNEQYF. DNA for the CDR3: TGTGCCAGCAGCCTCTGGACCAGCAACGAGCAGTACTTC.

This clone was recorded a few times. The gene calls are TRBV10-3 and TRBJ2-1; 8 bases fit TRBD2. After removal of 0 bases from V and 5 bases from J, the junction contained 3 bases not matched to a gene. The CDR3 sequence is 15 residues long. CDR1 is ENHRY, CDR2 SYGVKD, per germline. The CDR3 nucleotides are TGTGCCATCAGTGAGTCCGAGCGGGGGAACAATGAGCAGTTCTTC. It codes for CAISESERGNNEQFF.

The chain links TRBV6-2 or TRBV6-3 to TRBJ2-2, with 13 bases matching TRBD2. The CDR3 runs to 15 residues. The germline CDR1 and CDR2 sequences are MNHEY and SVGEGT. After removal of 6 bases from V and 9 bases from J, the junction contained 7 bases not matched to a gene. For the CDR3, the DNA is TGTGCCAGCAGCCCGACTAGCGGGGGGCGTAGGGAGCTGTTTTTT. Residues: CASSPTSGGRRELFF.

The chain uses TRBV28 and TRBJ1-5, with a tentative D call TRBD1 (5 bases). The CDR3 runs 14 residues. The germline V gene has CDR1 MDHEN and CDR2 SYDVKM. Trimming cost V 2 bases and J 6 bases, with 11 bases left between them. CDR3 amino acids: CASSLVQGGQPQHF. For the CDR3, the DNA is TGTGCCAGCAGTTTAGTTCAGGGCGGTCAGCCCCAGCATTTT.

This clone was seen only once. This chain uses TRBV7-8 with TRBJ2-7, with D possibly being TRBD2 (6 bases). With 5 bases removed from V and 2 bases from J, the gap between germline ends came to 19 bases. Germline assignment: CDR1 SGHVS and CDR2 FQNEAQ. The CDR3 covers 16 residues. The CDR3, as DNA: TGTGCCAGCAGCGACCGACTGGGAGGTGGCACCTACGAGCAGTACTTC. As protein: CASSDRLGGGTYEQYF.

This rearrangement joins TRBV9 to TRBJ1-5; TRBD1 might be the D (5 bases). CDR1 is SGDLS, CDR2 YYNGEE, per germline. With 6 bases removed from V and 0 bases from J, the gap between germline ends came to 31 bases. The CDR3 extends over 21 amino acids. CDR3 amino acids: CASILEQEVGRTSHSNQPQHF. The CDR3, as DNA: TGTGCCAGCATCCTAGAACAGGAAGTGGGACGGACAAGTCATAGCAATCAGCCCCAGCATTTT. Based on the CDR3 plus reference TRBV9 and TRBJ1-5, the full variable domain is DSGVTQTPKHLITATGQRVTLRCSPRSGDLSVYWYQQSLDQGLQFLIQYYNGEERAKGNILERFSAQQFPDLHSELNLSSLELGDSALYFCASILEQEVGRTSHSNQPQHFGDGTRLSIL.

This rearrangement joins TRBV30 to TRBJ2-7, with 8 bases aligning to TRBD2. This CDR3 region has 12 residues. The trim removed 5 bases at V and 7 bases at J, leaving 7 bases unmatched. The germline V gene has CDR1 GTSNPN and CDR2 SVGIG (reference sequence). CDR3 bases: TGTGCCTGGGGACTAGCCGACGGTGAGCAGTACTTC. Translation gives CAWGLADGEQYF. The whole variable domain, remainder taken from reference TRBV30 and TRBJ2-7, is SQTIHQWPATLVQPVGSPLSLECTVEGTSNPNLYWYRQAAGRGLQLLFYSVGIGQISSEVPQNLSASRPQDRQFILSSKKLLLSDSGFYLCAWGLADGEQYFGPGTRLTVT.

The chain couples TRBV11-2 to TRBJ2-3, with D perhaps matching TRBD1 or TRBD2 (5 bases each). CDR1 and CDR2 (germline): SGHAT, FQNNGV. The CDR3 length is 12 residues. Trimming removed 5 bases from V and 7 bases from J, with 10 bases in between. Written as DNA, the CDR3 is TGTGCCAGCAGCCGGGACGCCAATACGCAGTATTTT. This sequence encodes CASSRDANTQYF. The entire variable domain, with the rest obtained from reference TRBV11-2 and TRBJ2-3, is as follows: EAGVAQSPRYKIIEKRQSVAFWCNPISGHATLYWYQQILGQGPKLLIQFQNNGVVDDSQLPKDRFSAERLKGVDSTLKIQPAKLEDSAVYLCASSRDANTQYFGPGTRLTVL.

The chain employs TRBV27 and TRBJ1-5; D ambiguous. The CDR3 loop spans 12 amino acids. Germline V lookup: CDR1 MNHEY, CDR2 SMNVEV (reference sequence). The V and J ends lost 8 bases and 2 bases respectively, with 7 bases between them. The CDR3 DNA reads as TGTGCCAGCGGATTGGGCAATCAGCCCCAGCATTTT. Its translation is CASGLGNQPQHF.

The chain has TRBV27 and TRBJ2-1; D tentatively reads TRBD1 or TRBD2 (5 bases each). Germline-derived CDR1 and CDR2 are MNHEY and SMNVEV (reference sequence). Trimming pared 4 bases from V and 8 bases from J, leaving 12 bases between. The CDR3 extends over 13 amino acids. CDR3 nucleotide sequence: TGTGCCAGCAGTTCAAGGGGACCAGATGAGCAGTTCTTC. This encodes CASSSRGPDEQFF.

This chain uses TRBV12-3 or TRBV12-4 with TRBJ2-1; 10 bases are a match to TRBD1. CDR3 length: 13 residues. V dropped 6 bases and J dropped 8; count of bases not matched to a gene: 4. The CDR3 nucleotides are TGTGCCAGCAGCCCGGACAGGGGGGATGAGCAGTTCTTC. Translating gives CASSPDRGDEQFF.

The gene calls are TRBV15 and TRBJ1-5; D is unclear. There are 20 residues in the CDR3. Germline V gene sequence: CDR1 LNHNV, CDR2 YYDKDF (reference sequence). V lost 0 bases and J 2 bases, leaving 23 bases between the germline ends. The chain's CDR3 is CATSRDVKGRLLVGNQPQHF. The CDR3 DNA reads TGTGCCACCAGCAGAGATGTCAAGGGTCGCCTTTTAGTGGGCAATCAGCCCCAGCATTTT.

The CDR3 spells CASIPGQSNNEQFF. CDR3 DNA sequence: TGTGCCAGCATCCCGGGACAGAGCAACAATGAGCAGTTCTTC. The chain is built from TRBV6-5 and TRBJ2-1, with TRBD1 matching 7 bases. After removal of 7 bases from V and 5 bases from J, the junction contained 8 bases not matched to a gene. Per the germline V gene, CDR1 is MNHEY and CDR2 is SVGAGI. This CDR3 has 14 amino acids.

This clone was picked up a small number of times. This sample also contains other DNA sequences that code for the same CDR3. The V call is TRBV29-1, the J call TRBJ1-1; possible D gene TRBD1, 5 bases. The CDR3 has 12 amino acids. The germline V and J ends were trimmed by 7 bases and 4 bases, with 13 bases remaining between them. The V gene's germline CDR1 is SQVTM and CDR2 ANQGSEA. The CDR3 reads CSGWDRGTEAFF. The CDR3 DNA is TGCAGCGGGTGGGACCGAGGCACTGAAGCTTTCTTT. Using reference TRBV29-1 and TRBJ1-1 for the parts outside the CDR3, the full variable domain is SAVISQKPSRDICQRGTSLTIQCQVDSQVTMMFWYRQQPGQSLTLIATANQGSEATYESGFVIDKFPISRPNLTFSTLTVSNMSPEDSSIYLCSGWDRGTEAFFGQGTRLTVV.

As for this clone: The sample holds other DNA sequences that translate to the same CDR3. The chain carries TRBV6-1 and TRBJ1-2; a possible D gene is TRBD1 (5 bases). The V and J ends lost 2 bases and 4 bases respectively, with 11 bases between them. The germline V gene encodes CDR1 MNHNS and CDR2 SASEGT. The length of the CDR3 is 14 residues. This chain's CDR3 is CASSEPGRSYGYTF. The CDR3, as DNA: TGTGCCAGCAGTGAACCAGGGAGGAGCTATGGCTACACCTTC.

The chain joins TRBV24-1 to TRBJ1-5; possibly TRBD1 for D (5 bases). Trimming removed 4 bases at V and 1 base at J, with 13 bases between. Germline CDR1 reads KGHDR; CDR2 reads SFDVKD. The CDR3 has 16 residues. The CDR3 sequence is CATSDGGRGSNQPQHF. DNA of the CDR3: TGTGCCACCAGTGACGGGGGTCGAGGAAGCAATCAGCCCCAGCATTTT.

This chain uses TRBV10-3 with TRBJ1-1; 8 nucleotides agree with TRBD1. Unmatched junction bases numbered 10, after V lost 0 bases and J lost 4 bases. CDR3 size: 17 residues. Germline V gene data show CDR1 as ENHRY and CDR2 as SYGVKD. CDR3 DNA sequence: TGTGCCATCAGTGAGTCGTTGGGGCCGGGACAGGTCACTGAAGCTTTCTTT. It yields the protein CAISESLGPGQVTEAFF.

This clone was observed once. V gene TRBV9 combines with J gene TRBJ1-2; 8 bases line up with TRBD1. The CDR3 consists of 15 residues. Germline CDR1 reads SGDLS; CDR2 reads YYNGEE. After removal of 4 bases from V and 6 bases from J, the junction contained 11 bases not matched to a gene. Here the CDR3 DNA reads TGTGCCAGCAGCCAAGACCAGGGGGCGTTTAATGGCTACACCTTC. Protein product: CASSQDQGAFNGYTF.

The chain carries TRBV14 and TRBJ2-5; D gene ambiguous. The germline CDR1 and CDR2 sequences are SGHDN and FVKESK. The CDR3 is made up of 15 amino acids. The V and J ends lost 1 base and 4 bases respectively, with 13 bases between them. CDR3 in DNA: TGTGCCAGCAGCCAAGTGGGGTTTTTAGGAGAGACCCAGTACTTC. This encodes CASSQVGFLGETQYF.

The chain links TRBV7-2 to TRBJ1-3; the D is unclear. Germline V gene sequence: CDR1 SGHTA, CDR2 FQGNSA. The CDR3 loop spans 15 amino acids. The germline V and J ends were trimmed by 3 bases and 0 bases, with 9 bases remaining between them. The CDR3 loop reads CASSLDGSSGNTIYF. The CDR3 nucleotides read TGTGCCAGCAGCTTGGACGGTAGCTCTGGAAACACCATATATTTT.

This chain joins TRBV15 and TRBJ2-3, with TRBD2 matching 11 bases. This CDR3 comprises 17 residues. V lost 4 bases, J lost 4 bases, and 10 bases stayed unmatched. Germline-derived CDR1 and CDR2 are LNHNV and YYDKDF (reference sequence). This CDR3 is CATSIGSGRAWADTQYF. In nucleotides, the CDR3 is TGTGCCACCAGCATAGGTAGCGGGAGGGCCTGGGCAGATACGCAGTATTTT.

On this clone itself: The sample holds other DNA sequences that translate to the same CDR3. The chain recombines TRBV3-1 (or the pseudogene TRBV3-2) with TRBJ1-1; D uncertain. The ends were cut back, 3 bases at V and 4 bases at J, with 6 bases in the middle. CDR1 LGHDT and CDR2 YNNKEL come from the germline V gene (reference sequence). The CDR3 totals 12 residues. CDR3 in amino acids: CASSQVRTEAFF. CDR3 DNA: TGTGCCAGCAGCCAGGTGCGCACTGAAGCTTTCTTT.

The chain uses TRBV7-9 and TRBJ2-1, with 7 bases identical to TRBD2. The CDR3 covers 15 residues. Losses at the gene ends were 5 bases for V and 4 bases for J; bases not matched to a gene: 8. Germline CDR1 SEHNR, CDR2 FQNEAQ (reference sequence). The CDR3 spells CASSHKRDSYNEQFF. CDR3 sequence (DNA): TGTGCCAGCAGCCATAAGCGGGACTCATACAATGAGCAGTTCTTC.

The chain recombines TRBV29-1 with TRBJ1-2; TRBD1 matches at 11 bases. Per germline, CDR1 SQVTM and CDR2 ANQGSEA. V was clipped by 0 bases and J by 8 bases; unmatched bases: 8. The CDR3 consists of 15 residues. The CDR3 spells CSVEDRGQGAQGYTF. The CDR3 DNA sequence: TGCAGCGTTGAAGATCGCGGACAGGGGGCGCAAGGCTACACCTTC.